This is a list of T cell receptor beta chains from one sample in a study of CD4 and CD8 cells across lung adenocarcinoma regions. Each CDR3 protein gets one entry after TCRdb re-called the PCR reads with MiXCR. The table has 8,000 to 10,000 distinct CDR3 sequences, about 46% seen once. Sequenced material: CD4+ T cells from the margin of a lung tumor. The receptors were gathered from a female donor with lung adenocarcinoma. The CD4 and CD8 labels of this study may be unreliable. Both conserved end residues are part of each CDR3. Each record gives: D gene, V gene, J gene, clone size, CDR3 protein, CDR3 DNA. The D gene is left open where the match is weak. Where a row states a size, it is once, few, many or the class of an expanded clone; other rows omit it.

D gene: NA; V gene: TRBV27; J gene: TRBJ2-1; clone size: NA; CDR3 protein: CARSLSARGTDAQYF; CDR3 DNA: TGTGCCCGGAGTTTATCGGCGCGGGGCACCGATGCGCAGTATTTC
D gene: NA; V gene: TRBV6-1; J gene: TRBJ2-3; clone size: NA; CDR3 protein: CASCRSSGTDTQYF; CDR3 DNA: TGTGCCAGCTGTCGGTCTAGCGGCACAGATACGCAGTATTTT
D gene: NA; V gene: TRBV25-1; J gene: TRBJ2-3; clone size: medium-sized; CDR3 protein: CASSDRGRGRTDTQYF; CDR3 DNA: TGTGCCAGCAGTGATAGGGGCAGGGGGAGGACAGATACGCAGTATTTT
D gene: NA; V gene: TRBV6-6; J gene: TRBJ2-3; clone size: large; CDR3 protein: CASNPTGSSTDTQYF; CDR3 DNA: TGTGCCAGCAACCCAACAGGATCTAGCACAGATACGCAGTATTTT
D gene: NA; V gene: TRBV27; J gene: TRBJ2-1; clone size: many; CDR3 protein: CASSLRAQGYNEQFF; CDR3 DNA: TGTGCCAGCAGTTTAAGAGCGCAAGGCTACAATGAGCAGTTCTTC
D gene: NA; V gene: TRBV11-3; J gene: TRBJ2-3; clone size: NA; CDR3 protein: CASSLAIGSTDIQYF; CDR3 DNA: TGTGCCAGCAGCTTAGCCATAGGGAGCACAGATATTCAGTACTTT
D gene: NA; V gene: TRBV6-1; J gene: TRBJ1-5; clone size: few; CDR3 protein: CASSGAGHSNQPQHF; CDR3 DNA: TGTGCCAGCAGTGGCGCGGGACACAGCAATCAGCCCCAGCATTTT
D gene: TRBD2; V gene: TRBV4-1; J gene: TRBJ2-5; clone size: NA; CDR3 protein: CASSPTWLAGETQYF; CDR3 DNA: TGCGCCAGCAGCCCCACGTGGCTAGCGGGTGAGACCCAGTACTTC
D gene: NA; V gene: TRBV12-3/TRBV12-4; J gene: TRBJ2-7; clone size: few; CDR3 protein: CASSLRDYEQYF; CDR3 DNA: TGTGCCAGCAGTTTACGGGACTACGAGCAGTACTTC
D gene: NA; V gene: TRBV6-5; J gene: TRBJ2-7; clone size: many; CDR3 protein: CASSSQVSASYEQYF; CDR3 DNA: TGTGCCAGCAGTTCACAGGTTTCGGCGAGCTACGAGCAGTACTTC
D gene: TRBD1; V gene: TRBV4-2; J gene: TRBJ1-5; clone size: few; CDR3 protein: CASSETGAFDQPQHF; CDR3 DNA: TGTGCCAGCAGCGAGACAGGGGCCTTCGATCAGCCCCAGCATTTT
D gene: TRBD2; V gene: TRBV6-1; J gene: TRBJ2-5; clone size: many; CDR3 protein: CASSPGTSGRETQYF; CDR3 DNA: TGTGCCAGCAGTCCTGGGACTAGCGGGAGAGAGACCCAGTACTTC
D gene: NA; V gene: TRBV6-1; J gene: TRBJ1-5; clone size: NA; CDR3 protein: CASSEQGNQPQHF; CDR3 DNA: TGTGCCAGCAGTGAACAGGGCAATCAGCCCCAGCATTTT
D gene: NA; V gene: TRBV7-2; J gene: TRBJ2-2; clone size: many; CDR3 protein: CASSPRGTVTKELFF; CDR3 DNA: TGTGCCAGCAGCCCCCGTGGCACAGTCACGAAGGAGCTGTTTTTT
D gene: NA; V gene: TRBV27; J gene: TRBJ2-4; clone size: NA; CDR3 protein: CASRVTGPGAKNIQYF; CDR3 DNA: TGTGCCAGCAGAGTTACGGGGCCAGGAGCAAAAAATATTCAGTACTTT
D gene: NA; V gene: TRBV27; J gene: TRBJ2-3; clone size: NA; CDR3 protein: CASSSRPQETQYF; CDR3 DNA: TGTGCCAGCAGTTCGAGACCTCAAGAGACCCAGTATTTT
D gene: NA; V gene: TRBV10-3; J gene: TRBJ2-3; clone size: NA; CDR3 protein: CACRQAGSTDTQYF; CDR3 DNA: TGTGCGTGCCGCCAGGCTGGGAGCACAGATACGCAGTATTTT
D gene: NA; V gene: TRBV6-2/TRBV6-3; J gene: TRBJ2-5; clone size: NA; CDR3 protein: CASSETGRSQETQYF; CDR3 DNA: TGTGCCAGCAGTGAGACAGGGAGGAGCCAAGAGACCCAGTACTTC
D gene: TRBD1; V gene: TRBV4-2; J gene: TRBJ2-3; clone size: few; CDR3 protein: CASSQYVGTGLSDTQYF; CDR3 DNA: TGTGCCAGCAGCCAATATGTCGGGACAGGGTTATCAGATACGCAGTATTTT
D gene: TRBD1; V gene: TRBV7-3; J gene: TRBJ2-2; clone size: NA; CDR3 protein: CASSRGTGVNTGELFF; CDR3 DNA: TGTGCCAGCAGCCGAGGGACAGGGGTCAACACCGGGGAGCTGTTTTTT
D gene: NA; V gene: TRBV6-1; J gene: TRBJ2-2; clone size: once; CDR3 protein: CASRVPAVSTEALFF; CDR3 DNA: TGTGCCAGCAGAGTACCAGCTGTCAGCACCGAGGCGCTGTTTTTT
D gene: TRBD1; V gene: TRBV6-1; J gene: TRBJ2-2; clone size: many; CDR3 protein: CASRRTGGSGELFF; CDR3 DNA: TGTGCCAGCAGAAGGACAGGGGGGTCCGGGGAGCTGTTTTTT
D gene: NA; V gene: TRBV10-3; J gene: TRBJ2-4; clone size: NA; CDR3 protein: CGRGSRSGAKDMQYF; CDR3 DNA: TGTGGCCGCGGCTCGCGGTCAGGAGCCAAAGACATGCAGTATTTC
D gene: NA; V gene: TRBV27; J gene: TRBJ1-2; clone size: NA; CDR3 protein: CASTLRGGYGYTF; CDR3 DNA: TGTGCCAGCACCTTAAGGGGCGGCTATGGCTACACCTTC
D gene: TRBD2; V gene: TRBV4-1; J gene: TRBJ2-3; clone size: NA; CDR3 protein: CASSRLGAGGPEETQYF; CDR3 DNA: TGCGCCAGCAGCCGCCTGGGTGCGGGAGGGCCGGAAGAGACCCAGTATTTT
D gene: NA; V gene: TRBV11-3; J gene: TRBJ1-2; clone size: few; CDR3 protein: CASSPNSEPENYGYTF; CDR3 DNA: TGTGCCAGCAGCCCTAACAGTGAACCAGAGAACTATGGCTACACCTTC
D gene: TRBD2; V gene: TRBV6-1; J gene: TRBJ2-3; clone size: medium-sized; CDR3 protein: CASSEAVAGSTDTQYF; CDR3 DNA: TGTGCCAGCAGTGAAGCGGTAGCGGGGAGCACAGATACGCAGTATTTT
D gene: TRBD2; V gene: TRBV6-2/TRBV6-3; J gene: TRBJ2-3; clone size: many; CDR3 protein: CASSSRTSGASTDTQYF; CDR3 DNA: TGTGCCAGCAGTTCAAGGACTAGCGGAGCTAGCACAGATACGCAGTATTTT
D gene: NA; V gene: TRBV7-6; J gene: TRBJ2-5; clone size: NA; CDR3 protein: CASLGTQYF; CDR3 DNA: TGTGCCAGCCTTGGGACCCAGTACTTC
D gene: TRBD2; V gene: TRBV4-1; J gene: TRBJ2-1; clone size: NA; CDR3 protein: CASSPTSGRTDAQFF; CDR3 DNA: TGCGCCAGCAGCCCGACTAGCGGGAGGACCGATGCGCAGTTCTTC
D gene: TRBD1; V gene: TRBV6-1; J gene: TRBJ2-4; clone size: NA; CDR3 protein: CGSRDRRSKNTQYF; CDR3 DNA: TGTGGCAGCAGGGACAGGAGAAGCAAAAATACGCAGTACTTC
D gene: TRBD1; V gene: TRBV20-1; J gene: TRBJ2-5; clone size: medium-sized; CDR3 protein: CSARDRTGAHQETQYF; CDR3 DNA: TGCAGTGCTAGAGATCGGACAGGGGCGCATCAAGAGACCCAGTACTTC
D gene: NA; V gene: TRBV6-1; J gene: TRBJ1-4; clone size: few; CDR3 protein: CASSRARGEKLFF; CDR3 DNA: TGTGCCAGCAGCAGGGCCCGGGGTGAAAAACTGTTTTTT
D gene: NA; V gene: TRBV27; J gene: TRBJ2-1; clone size: medium-sized; CDR3 protein: CASSSLRLDEQFF; CDR3 DNA: TGTGCCAGCAGTTCCCTCCGTTTGGATGAGCAGTTCTTC
D gene: NA; V gene: TRBV30; J gene: TRBJ1-5; clone size: NA; CDR3 protein: CAWGRRGYSNQPQHF; CDR3 DNA: TGTGCCTGGGGGCGCAGAGGCTATAGCAATCAGCCCCAGCATTTT
D gene: TRBD1; V gene: TRBV6-1; J gene: TRBJ1-2; clone size: many; CDR3 protein: CASSETGQGAGGYTF; CDR3 DNA: TGTGCCAGCAGTGAAACTGGACAGGGGGCAGGTGGCTACACCTTC
D gene: TRBD1; V gene: TRBV27; J gene: TRBJ2-7; clone size: NA; CDR3 protein: CASSLTGSYEQYF; CDR3 DNA: TGTGCCAGCAGTCTGACAGGGTCTTACGAGCAGTACTTC
D gene: NA; V gene: TRBV6-1; J gene: TRBJ2-4; clone size: NA; CDR3 protein: CAGRVAGDQETQYF; CDR3 DNA: TGTGCCGGCAGAGTGGCAGGGGACCAGGAGACTCAGTACTTC
D gene: TRBD1; V gene: TRBV6-1; J gene: TRBJ2-3; clone size: NA; CDR3 protein: CAGRGGRDKDTQYF; CDR3 DNA: TGTGCGGGCAGAGGGGGCCGAGACAAAGATACCCAGTATTTC
D gene: NA; V gene: TRBV6-1; J gene: TRBJ2-4; clone size: NA; CDR3 protein: CARNRGPDIQYF; CDR3 DNA: TGTGCCAGGAACCGTGGCCCGGACATTCAGTACTTC
D gene: NA; V gene: TRBV6-1; J gene: TRBJ2-3; clone size: once; CDR3 protein: CASSARLEGSDTQYF; CDR3 DNA: TGTGCCAGCAGTGCGAGACTAGAGGGGTCGGATACGCAGTATTTT
D gene: NA; V gene: TRBV6-1; J gene: TRBJ2-4; clone size: NA; CDR3 protein: CASKGGGGWTKNTQYF; CDR3 DNA: TGTGCCAGCAAGGGAGGGGGGGGGTGGACCAAAAACACTCAGTACTTC
D gene: NA; V gene: TRBV24-1; J gene: TRBJ2-5; clone size: NA; CDR3 protein: CATSATLGSGQETQYF; CDR3 DNA: TGTGCCACCAGCGCAACCTTAGGCTCGGGCCAAGAGACCCAGTACTTC
D gene: NA; V gene: TRBV15; J gene: TRBJ2-7; clone size: NA; CDR3 protein: CATSNLSGAISSYEQYF; CDR3 DNA: TGTGCCACAAGCAACCTTTCGGGAGCCATAAGCTCCTACGAGCAGTACTTC
D gene: TRBD1; V gene: TRBV20-1; J gene: TRBJ2-6; clone size: NA; CDR3 protein: CSAVGQGGSGANVLTF; CDR3 DNA: TGCAGTGCGGTGGGACAGGGCGGCTCTGGGGCCAACGTCCTGACTTTC
D gene: NA; V gene: TRBV27; J gene: TRBJ2-3; clone size: NA; CDR3 protein: CASSYGGGTDTQYF; CDR3 DNA: TGTGCCAGCAGTTACGGAGGGGGCACAGATACGCAGTATTTT
D gene: TRBD1; V gene: TRBV4-1; J gene: TRBJ1-1; clone size: NA; CDR3 protein: CASSQDRQGGGMNTEAFF; CDR3 DNA: TGCGCCAGCAGCCAAGATCGACAGGGAGGGGGCATGAACACTGAAGCTTTCTTT
D gene: NA; V gene: TRBV7-8; J gene: TRBJ2-5; clone size: medium-sized; CDR3 protein: CASTLNLGETQYF; CDR3 DNA: TGTGCCAGCACCTTGAATTTGGGGGAGACCCAGTACTTC
D gene: NA; V gene: TRBV27; J gene: TRBJ2-5; clone size: many; CDR3 protein: CASPAPETQYF; CDR3 DNA: TGTGCCAGCCCGGCTCCGGAGACCCAGTACTTC
D gene: TRBD1; V gene: TRBV7-6; J gene: TRBJ2-1; clone size: few; CDR3 protein: CASSLGQGALKTQFF; CDR3 DNA: TGTGCCAGCAGCTTAGGACAGGGGGCTTTGAAGACCCAGTTCTTC
D gene: NA; V gene: TRBV6-1; J gene: TRBJ1-1; clone size: NA; CDR3 protein: CASSPRVNTEAFF; CDR3 DNA: TGTGCCAGCAGCCCCCGGGTTAACACTGAAGCTTTCTTT
D gene: NA; V gene: TRBV6-5; J gene: TRBJ2-3; clone size: many; CDR3 protein: CASSSSALAGDTQYF; CDR3 DNA: NA
D gene: NA; V gene: TRBV11-3; J gene: TRBJ2-7; clone size: NA; CDR3 protein: CASSLDRSEQYF; CDR3 DNA: TGTGCCAGCAGCTTAGATAGAAGCGAGCAGTACTTC
D gene: NA; V gene: TRBV6-1; J gene: TRBJ2-6; clone size: NA; CDR3 protein: CASSVQGAGANVLTF; CDR3 DNA: TGTGCCAGCAGTGTACAGGGTGCTGGGGCCAACGTCCTGACTTTC
D gene: TRBD2; V gene: TRBV27; J gene: TRBJ2-1; clone size: NA; CDR3 protein: CASSMTSGRAYEQFF; CDR3 DNA: TGTGCCAGCAGTATGACTAGCGGGAGGGCCTATGAGCAGTTCTTC
D gene: NA; V gene: TRBV25-1; J gene: TRBJ2-5; clone size: once; CDR3 protein: CASSDLGPGSYGQYF; CDR3 DNA: TGTGCCAGCAGCGATCTTGGACCGGGCAGCTACGGGCAGTACTTC
D gene: TRBD2; V gene: TRBV6-1; J gene: TRBJ2-7; clone size: few; CDR3 protein: CASRETPSGGAYEQYF; CDR3 DNA: TGTGCCAGCAGAGAAACTCCTAGCGGGGGGGCCTACGAGCAGTACTTC
D gene: TRBD1; V gene: TRBV30; J gene: TRBJ2-7; clone size: many; CDR3 protein: CAWSPGGAGFGEQYF; CDR3 DNA: TGTGCCTGGAGCCCAGGGGGCGCAGGGTTCGGCGAGCAGTACTTC